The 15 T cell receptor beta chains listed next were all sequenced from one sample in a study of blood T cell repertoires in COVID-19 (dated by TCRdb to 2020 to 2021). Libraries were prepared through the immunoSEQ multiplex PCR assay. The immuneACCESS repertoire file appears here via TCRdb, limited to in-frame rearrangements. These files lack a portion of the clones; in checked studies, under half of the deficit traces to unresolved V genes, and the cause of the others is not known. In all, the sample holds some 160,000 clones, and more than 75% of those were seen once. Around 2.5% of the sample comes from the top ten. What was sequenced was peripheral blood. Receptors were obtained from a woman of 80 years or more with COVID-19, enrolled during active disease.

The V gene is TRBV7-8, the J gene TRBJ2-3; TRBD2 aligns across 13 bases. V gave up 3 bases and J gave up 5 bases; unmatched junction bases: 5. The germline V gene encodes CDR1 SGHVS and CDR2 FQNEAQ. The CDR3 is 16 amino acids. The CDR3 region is CASSFGLAGVGDTQYF. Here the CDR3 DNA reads TGTGCCAGCAGCTTCGGACTAGCGGGAGTGGGAGATACGCAGTATTTT.

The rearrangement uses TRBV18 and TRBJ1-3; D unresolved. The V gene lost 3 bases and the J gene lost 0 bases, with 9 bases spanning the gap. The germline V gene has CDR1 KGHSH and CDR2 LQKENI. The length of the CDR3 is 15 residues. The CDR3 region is CASSPGRSSGNTIYF. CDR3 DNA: TGTGCCAGCTCACCGGGGAGAAGCTCTGGAAACACCATATATTTT.

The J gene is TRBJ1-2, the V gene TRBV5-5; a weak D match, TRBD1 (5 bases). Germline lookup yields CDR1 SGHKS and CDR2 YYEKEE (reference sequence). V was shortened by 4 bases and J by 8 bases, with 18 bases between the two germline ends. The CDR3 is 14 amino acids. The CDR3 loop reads CASSDSGGNFGYTF. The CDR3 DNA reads TGTGCCAGCAGCGACAGTGGGGGGAATTTCGGCTACACCTTC.

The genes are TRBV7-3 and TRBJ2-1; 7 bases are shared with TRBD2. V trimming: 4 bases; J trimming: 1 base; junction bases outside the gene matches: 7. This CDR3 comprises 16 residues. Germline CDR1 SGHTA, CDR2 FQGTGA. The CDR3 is CASSSVSGQSYNEQFF. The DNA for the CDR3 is TGTGCCAGCAGCTCAGTTAGCGGGCAATCCTACAATGAGCAGTTCTTC.

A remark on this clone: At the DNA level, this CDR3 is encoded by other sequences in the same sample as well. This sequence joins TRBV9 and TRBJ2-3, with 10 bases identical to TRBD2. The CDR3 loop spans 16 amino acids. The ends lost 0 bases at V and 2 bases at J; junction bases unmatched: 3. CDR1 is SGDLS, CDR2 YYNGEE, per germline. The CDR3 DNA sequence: TGTGCCAGCAGCGTAGCAAGCGGGAGGGCCACAGATACGCAGTATTTT. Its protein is CASSVASGRATDTQYF.

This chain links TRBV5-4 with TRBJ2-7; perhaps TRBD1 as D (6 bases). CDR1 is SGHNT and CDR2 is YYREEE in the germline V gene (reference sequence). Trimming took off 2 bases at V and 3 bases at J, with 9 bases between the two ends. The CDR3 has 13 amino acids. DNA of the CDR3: TGTGCCAGCAGCTTACAGGGAGACTACGAGCAGTACTTC. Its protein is CASSLQGDYEQYF.

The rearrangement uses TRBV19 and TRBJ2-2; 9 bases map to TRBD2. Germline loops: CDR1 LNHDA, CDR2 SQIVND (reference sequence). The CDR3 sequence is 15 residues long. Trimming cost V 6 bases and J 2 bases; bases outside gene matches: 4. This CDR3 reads CASSTLAGNTGELFF. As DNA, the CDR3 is TGTGCCAGTAGCACCCTAGCGGGAAACACCGGGGAGCTGTTTTTT.

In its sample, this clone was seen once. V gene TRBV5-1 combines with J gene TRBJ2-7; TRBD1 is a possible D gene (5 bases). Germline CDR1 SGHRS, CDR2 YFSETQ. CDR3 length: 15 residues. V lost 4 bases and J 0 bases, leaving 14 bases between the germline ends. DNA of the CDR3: TGCGCCAGCAGCCCAACCACAGGCCTCTCCTACGAGCAGTACTTC. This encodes CASSPTTGLSYEQYF.

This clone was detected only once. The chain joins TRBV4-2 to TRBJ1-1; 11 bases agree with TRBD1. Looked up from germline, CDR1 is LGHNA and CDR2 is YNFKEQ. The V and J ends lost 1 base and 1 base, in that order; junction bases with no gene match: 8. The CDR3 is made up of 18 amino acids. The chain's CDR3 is CASSQGVGTGGSNTEAFF. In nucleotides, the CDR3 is TGTGCCAGCAGCCAAGGGGTGGGGACAGGGGGTTCGAACACTGAAGCTTTCTTT.

This CDR3 is CASSPPNPGTQYF. The CDR3 DNA sequence: TGTGCCAGCAGTCCCCCAAATCCGGGGACCCAGTACTTC. The chain employs TRBV6-5 and TRBJ2-5; D gene ambiguous. The CDR3 extends over 13 amino acids. Deletions cut 5 bases from V and 7 bases from J, with 14 bases between. Germline CDR1 is MNHEY and CDR2 is SVGAGI.

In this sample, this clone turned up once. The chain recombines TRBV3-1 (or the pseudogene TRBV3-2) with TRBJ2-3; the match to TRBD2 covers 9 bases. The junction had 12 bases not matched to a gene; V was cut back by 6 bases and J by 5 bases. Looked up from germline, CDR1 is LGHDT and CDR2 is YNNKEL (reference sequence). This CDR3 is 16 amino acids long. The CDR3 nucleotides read TGTGCCAGCAGGAAGACTAGCGGAACCCAGGGAGATACGCAGTATTTT. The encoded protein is CASRKTSGTQGDTQYF.

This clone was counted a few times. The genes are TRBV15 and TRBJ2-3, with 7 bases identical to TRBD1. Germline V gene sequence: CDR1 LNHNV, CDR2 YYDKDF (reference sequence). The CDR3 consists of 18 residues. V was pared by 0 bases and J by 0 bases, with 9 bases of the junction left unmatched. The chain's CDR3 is CATSRDEGGLFSTDTQYF. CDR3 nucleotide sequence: TGTGCCACCAGCAGAGATGAAGGGGGCCTTTTTAGCACAGATACGCAGTATTTT. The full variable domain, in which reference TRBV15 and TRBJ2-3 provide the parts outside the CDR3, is DAMVIQNPRYQVTQFGKPVTLSCSQTLNHNVMYWYQQKSSQAPKLLFHYYDKDFNNEADTPDNFQSRRPNTSFCFLDIRSPGLGDTAMYLCATSRDEGGLFSTDTQYFGPGTRLTVL.

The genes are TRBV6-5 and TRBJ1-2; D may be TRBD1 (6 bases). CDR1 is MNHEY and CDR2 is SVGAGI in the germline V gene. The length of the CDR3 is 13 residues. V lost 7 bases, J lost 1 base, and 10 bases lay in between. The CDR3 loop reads CASKGVGNYGYTF. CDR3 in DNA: TGTGCCAGCAAGGGGGTTGGTAACTATGGCTACACCTTC.

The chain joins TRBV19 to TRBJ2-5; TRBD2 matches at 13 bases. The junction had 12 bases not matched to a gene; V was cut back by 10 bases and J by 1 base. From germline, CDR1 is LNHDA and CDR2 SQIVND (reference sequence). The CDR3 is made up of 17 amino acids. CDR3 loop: CATQALGLAGAQETQYF. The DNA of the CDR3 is TGTGCCACCCAAGCCCTCGGACTAGCGGGAGCCCAAGAGACCCAGTACTTC.

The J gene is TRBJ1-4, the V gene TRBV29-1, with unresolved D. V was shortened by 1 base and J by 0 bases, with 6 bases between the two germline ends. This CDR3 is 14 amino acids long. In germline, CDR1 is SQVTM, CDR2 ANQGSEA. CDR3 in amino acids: CSVEAPATNEKLFF. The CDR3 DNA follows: TGCAGCGTTGAAGCCCCAGCAACTAATGAAAAACTGTTTTTT.